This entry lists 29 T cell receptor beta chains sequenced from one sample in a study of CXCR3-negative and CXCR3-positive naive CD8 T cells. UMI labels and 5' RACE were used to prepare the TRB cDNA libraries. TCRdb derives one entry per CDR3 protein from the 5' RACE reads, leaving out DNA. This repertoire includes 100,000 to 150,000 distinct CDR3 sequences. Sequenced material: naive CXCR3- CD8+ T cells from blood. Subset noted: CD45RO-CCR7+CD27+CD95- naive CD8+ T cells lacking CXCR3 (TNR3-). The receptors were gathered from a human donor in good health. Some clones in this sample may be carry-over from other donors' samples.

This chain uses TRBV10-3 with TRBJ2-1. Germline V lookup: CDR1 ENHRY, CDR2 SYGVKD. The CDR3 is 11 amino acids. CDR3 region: CAISESWDVLF.

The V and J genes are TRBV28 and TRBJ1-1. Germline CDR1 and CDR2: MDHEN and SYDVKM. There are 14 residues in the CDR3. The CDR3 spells CASSFRNSNTEAFF.

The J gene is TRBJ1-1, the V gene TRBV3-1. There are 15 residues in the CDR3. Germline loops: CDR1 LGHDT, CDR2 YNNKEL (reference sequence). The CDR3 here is CASSQDRGPWTEAFF.

The chain's CDR3 is CASSSLTGSYNEQFF. The V call is TRBV7-9, the J call TRBJ2-1; the TCRdb D gene call, TRBD1, has no DNA to confirm it. This CDR3 region has 15 residues. Germline CDR1 and CDR2: SEHNR and FQNEAQ (reference sequence).

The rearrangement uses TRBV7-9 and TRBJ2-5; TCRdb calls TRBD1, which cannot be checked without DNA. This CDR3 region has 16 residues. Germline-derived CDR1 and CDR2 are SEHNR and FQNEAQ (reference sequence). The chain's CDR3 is CASRSRAGTEDKTQYF. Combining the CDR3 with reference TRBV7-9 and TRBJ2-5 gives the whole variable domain DTGVSQNPRHKITKRGQNVTFRCDPISEHNRLYWYRQTLGQGPEFLTYFQNEAQLEKSRLLSDRFSAERPKGSFSTLEIQRTEQGDSAMYLCASRSRAGTEDKTQYFGPGTRLLVL.

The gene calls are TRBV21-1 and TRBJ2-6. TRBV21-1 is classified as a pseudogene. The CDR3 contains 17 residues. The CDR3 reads CASSNLTAHSGANVLTF.

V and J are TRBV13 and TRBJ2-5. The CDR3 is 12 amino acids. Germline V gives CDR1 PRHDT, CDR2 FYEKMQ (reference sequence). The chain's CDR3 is CASSSGKETQYF.

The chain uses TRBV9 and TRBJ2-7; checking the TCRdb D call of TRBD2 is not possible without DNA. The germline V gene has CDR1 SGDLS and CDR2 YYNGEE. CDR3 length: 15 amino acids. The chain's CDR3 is CASSVGGSRAYEQYF.

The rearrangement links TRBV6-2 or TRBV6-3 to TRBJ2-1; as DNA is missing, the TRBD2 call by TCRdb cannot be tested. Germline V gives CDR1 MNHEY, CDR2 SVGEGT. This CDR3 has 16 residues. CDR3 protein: CASSLAGLAGYYEQFF.

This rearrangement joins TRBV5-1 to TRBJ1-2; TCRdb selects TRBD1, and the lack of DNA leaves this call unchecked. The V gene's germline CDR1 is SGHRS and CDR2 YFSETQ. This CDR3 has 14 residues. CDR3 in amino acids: CASSFEGQGARYTF. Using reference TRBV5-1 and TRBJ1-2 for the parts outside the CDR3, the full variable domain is KAGVTQTPRYLIKTRGQQVTLSCSPISGHRSVSWYQQTPGQGLQFLFEYFSETQRNKGNFPGRFSGRQFSNSRSEMNVSTLELGDSALYLCASSFEGQGARYTFGSGTRLTVV.

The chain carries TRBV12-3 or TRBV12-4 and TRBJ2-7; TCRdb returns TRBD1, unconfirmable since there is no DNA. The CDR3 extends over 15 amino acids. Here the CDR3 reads CASSLPGQGAGEQYF.

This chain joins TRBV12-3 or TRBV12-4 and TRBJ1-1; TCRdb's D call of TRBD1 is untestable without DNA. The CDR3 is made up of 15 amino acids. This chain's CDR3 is CASSLKQGWNTEAFF.

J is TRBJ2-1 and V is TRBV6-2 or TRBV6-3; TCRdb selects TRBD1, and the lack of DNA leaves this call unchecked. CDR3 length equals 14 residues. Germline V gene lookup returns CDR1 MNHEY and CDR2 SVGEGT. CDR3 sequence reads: CASRPRDNYNEQFF.

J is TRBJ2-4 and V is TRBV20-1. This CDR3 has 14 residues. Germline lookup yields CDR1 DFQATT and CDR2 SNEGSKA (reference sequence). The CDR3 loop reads CSAKVGGSKNIQYF.

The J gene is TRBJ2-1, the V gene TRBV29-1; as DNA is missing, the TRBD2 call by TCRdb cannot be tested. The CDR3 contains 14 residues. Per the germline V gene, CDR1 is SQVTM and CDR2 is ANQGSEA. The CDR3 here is CSVEGLAEYNEQFF.

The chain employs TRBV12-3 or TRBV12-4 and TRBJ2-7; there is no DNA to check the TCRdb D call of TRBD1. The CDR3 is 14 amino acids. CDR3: CASRAGTGGYEQYF.

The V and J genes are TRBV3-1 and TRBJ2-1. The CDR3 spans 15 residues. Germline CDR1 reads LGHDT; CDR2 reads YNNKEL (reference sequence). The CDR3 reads CASRDGLSAYNEQFF.

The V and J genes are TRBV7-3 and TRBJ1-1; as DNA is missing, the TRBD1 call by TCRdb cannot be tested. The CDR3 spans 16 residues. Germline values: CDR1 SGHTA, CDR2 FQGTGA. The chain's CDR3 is CASSLAPQGFNTEAFF. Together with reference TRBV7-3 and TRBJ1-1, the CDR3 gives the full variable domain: GAGVSQTPSNKVTEKGKYVELRCDPISGHTALYWYRQSLGQGPEFLIYFQGTGAADDSGLPNDRFFAVRPEGSVSTLKIQRTERGDSAVYLCASSLAPQGFNTEAFFGQGTRLTVV.

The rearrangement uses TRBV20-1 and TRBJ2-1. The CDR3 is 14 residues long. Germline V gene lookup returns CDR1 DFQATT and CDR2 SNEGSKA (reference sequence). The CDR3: CSATDGSSYNEQFF.

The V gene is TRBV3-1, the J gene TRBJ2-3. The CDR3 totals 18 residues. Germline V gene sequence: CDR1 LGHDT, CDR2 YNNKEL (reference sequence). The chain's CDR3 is CASSQDLGRGVGTDTQYF.

The CDR3 loop reads CSESGTPTPYEQYF. The chain is built from TRBV29-1 and TRBJ2-7; the TCRdb call, TRBD1, lacks DNA for checking. Germline V gene lookup returns CDR1 SQVTM and CDR2 ANQGSEA. The CDR3 consists of 14 residues.

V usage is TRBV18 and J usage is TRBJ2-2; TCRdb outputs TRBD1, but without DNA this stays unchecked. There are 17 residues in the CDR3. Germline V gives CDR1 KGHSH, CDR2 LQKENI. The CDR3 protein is CASSPDPSGRSGGELFF.

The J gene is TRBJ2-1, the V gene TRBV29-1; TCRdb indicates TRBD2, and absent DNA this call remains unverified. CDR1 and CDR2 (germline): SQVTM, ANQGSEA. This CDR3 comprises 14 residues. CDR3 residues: CSVAGLAASNEQFF.

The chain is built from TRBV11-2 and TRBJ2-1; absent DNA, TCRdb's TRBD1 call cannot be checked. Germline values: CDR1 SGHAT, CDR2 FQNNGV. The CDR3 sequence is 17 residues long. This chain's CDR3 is CASSLAITGTGHNEQFF. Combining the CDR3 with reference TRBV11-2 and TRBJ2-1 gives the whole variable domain EAGVAQSPRYKIIEKRQSVAFWCNPISGHATLYWYQQILGQGPKLLIQFQNNGVVDDSQLPKDRFSAERLKGVDSTLKIQPAKLEDSAVYLCASSLAITGTGHNEQFFGPGTRLTVL.

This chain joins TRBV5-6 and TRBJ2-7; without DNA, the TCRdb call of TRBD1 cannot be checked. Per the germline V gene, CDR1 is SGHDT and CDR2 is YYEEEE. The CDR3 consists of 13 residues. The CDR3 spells CASSADSTYEQYF.

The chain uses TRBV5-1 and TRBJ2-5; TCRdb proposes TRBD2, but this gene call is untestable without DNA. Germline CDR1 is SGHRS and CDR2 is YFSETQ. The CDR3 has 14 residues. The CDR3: CASSYGGAQETQYF.

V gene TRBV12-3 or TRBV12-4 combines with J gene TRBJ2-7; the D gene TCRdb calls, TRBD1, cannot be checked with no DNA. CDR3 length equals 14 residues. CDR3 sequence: CASSATGQGDEQYF.

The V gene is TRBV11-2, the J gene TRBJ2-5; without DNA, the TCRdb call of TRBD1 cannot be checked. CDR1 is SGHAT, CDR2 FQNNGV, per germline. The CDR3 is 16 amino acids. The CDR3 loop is CASSLPTGGYQETQYF.

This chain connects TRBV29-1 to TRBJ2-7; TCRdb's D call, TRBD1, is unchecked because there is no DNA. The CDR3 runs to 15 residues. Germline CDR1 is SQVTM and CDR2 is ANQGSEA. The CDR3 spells CSVVGGANEWGEQYF.